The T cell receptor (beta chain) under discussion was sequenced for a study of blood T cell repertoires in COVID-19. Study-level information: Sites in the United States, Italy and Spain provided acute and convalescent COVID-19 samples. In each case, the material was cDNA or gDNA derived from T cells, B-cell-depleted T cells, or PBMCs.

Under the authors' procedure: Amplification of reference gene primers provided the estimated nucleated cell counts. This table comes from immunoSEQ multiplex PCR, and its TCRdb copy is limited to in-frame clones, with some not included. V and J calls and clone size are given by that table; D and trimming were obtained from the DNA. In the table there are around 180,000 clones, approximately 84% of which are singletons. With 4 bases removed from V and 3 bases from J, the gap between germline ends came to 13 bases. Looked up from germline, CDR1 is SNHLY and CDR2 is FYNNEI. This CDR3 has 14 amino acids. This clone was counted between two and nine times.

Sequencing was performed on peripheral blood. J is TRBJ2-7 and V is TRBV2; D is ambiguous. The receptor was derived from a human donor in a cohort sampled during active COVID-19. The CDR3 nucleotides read TGTGCCAGCAGTGGGAGTAGTAATGTCTACGAGCAGTACTTC. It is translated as CASSGSSNVYEQYF.